Below are 31 T cell receptor beta chains sequenced from a single sample in a study of beta chain features in type 1 diabetes. Study-wide results and caveats: Among patients with Type 1 diabetes, TCRB CDR3s were moderately but significantly shorter in every one of the four CD4+ subsets.

Expressed TCRB transcripts were sequenced because the isolated RNA had all been reverse transcribed beforehand. Libraries were prepared by immunoSEQ multiplex PCR; TCRdb keeps only in-frame clonotypes and omits some of them. This table holds over 650,000 clones, around an eighth found once. The antigens for these receptors are not known. The sequenced material came from naive CD4+ T cells from blood. These receptors came from a man between 18 and 29 years old with type 1 diabetes.

In the case of this clone: This same CDR3 is encoded by further DNA sequences in the sample. CDR3 residues: CASSGYGYTF. CDR3 bases: TGTGCCAGCAGTGGTTATGGCTACACCTTC. The rearrangement links TRBV28 to TRBJ1-2; D gene uncertain. The V end was cut by 5 bases, the J end by 5 bases, with 3 bases between. Germline assignment: CDR1 MDHEN and CDR2 SYDVKM. There are 10 residues in the CDR3.

The chain is built from TRBV2 and TRBJ2-2; 9 bases match TRBD1. V shed 5 bases and J 7 bases; nucleotides not matched to a gene: 5. The CDR3 is 14 residues long. Germline assignment: CDR1 SNHLY and CDR2 FYNNEI. In DNA, the CDR3 is TGTGCCAGCAGTAGGACAGGGGCTAACGGGGAGCTGTTTTTT. The encoded protein is CASSRTGANGELFF.

This clone was detected only a few times. CDR3 coding DNA: TGCGCCAGCAGCCCACAAGTATACACTGAAGCTTTCTTT. Translating gives CASSPQVYTEAFF. The V and J genes are TRBV4-3 and TRBJ1-1; D is ambiguous. V lost 4 bases, J lost 3 bases, and 9 bases lay in between. The germline CDR1 and CDR2 sequences are LGHNA and YSLEER. There are 13 residues in the CDR3.

This clone was found a few times. The V and J genes are TRBV19 and TRBJ1-1; no firm D call. V dropped 1 base and J dropped 1 base, with 10 bases sitting between them. This CDR3 region has 15 residues. CDR1 is LNHDA, CDR2 SQIVND, per germline (reference sequence). The CDR3 DNA sequence: TGTGCCAGTAGTATAGCACCTGGGAGGAACACTGAAGCTTTCTTT. This encodes CASSIAPGRNTEAFF.

This clone was observed a handful of times. The V and J genes are TRBV29-1 and TRBJ1-4; D is unclear. Germline CDR1 and CDR2: SQVTM and ANQGSEA. Trimming took off 2 bases at V and 4 bases at J, with 5 bases between the two ends. The CDR3 has 12 amino acids. The CDR3 spells CSVESGNEKLFF. DNA of the CDR3: TGCAGCGTTGAATCGGGTAATGAAAAACTGTTTTTT.

This clone occurred a few times. CDR3 sequence reads: CASTESVTQYF. CDR3 DNA sequence: TGTGCCAGCACCGAAAGTGTGACCCAGTACTTC. V is TRBV7-6 and J is TRBJ2-5; D is undetermined. Germline V gene lookup returns CDR1 SGHVS and CDR2 FNYEAQ. Trimming shortened V by 7 bases and J by 7 bases, and 10 bases separated the two germline ends. This CDR3 spans 11 amino acids.

V usage is TRBV4-1 and J usage is TRBJ2-7; TRBD1 agrees at 7 bases. V lost 4 bases to trimming and J lost 2 bases; unmatched junction nucleotides: 8. The CDR3 spans 15 residues. Germline V lookup: CDR1 MGHRA, CDR2 YSYEKL. The CDR3, as DNA: TGCGCCAGCAGCCTCCGCACAGGGGCCACCTACGAGCAGTACTTC. Amino acid sequence: CASSLRTGATYEQYF.

V is TRBV7-3 and J is TRBJ2-1; D unclear. Trimming took 10 bases from V and 8 from J, leaving 18 bases between them. Germline V gives CDR1 SGHTA, CDR2 FQGTGA. The CDR3 extends over 13 amino acids. CDR3: CATADTRIDEQFF. The DNA of the CDR3 is TGTGCCACCGCGGATACAAGGATCGATGAGCAGTTCTTC.

The chain couples TRBV6-5 to TRBJ2-3; perhaps D is TRBD1 or TRBD2 (6 bases each). Germline V lookup: CDR1 MNHEY, CDR2 SVGAGI. The V gene lost 1 base and the J gene lost 4 bases, with 12 bases spanning the gap. This CDR3 has 15 amino acids. CDR3 residues: CASSYWGASPDTQYF. The DNA of the CDR3 is TGTGCCAGCAGTTACTGGGGGGCGTCCCCAGATACGCAGTATTTT.

V and J are TRBV5-1 and TRBJ1-1; D is undetermined. V was clipped by 0 bases and J by 3 bases, with 6 bases between them. The germline gives CDR1 SGHRS, CDR2 YFSETQ. This CDR3 region has 13 residues. The CDR3 DNA reads as TGCGCCAGCAGCTTGGGGACGGACACTGAAGCTTTCTTT. Protein product: CASSLGTDTEAFF.

The chain uses TRBV28 and TRBJ2-7; D gene uncertain. The CDR3 length is 14 residues. V shed 7 bases and J shed 2 bases, with 15 bases lying between them. The germline V gene encodes CDR1 MDHEN and CDR2 SYDVKM. CDR3 protein: CASTRTVQPYEQYF. For the CDR3, the DNA is TGTGCCAGCACCAGGACGGTACAGCCCTACGAGCAGTACTTC.

This chain links TRBV30 with TRBJ1-2, with a possible D match to TRBD1 (6 bases). This CDR3 contains 14 residues. V was trimmed by 0 bases and J by 7 bases, leaving 15 bases between them. CDR1 is GTSNPN and CDR2 is SVGIG in the germline V gene (reference sequence). The CDR3 is CAWSVYGGGSGYTF. CDR3 DNA: TGTGCCTGGAGTGTATACGGAGGGGGGAGTGGCTACACCTTC. Full variable domain (missing parts from reference TRBV30 and TRBJ1-2): SQTIHQWPATLVQPVGSPLSLECTVEGTSNPNLYWYRQAAGRGLQLLFYSVGIGQISSEVPQNLSASRPQDRQFILSSKKLLLSDSGFYLCAWSVYGGGSGYTFGSGTRLTVV.

J is TRBJ2-5 and V is TRBV2; weak D call: TRBD2 (5 bases). The CDR3 is 14 residues long. The germline gives CDR1 SNHLY, CDR2 FYNNEI. V shed 4 bases and J shed 0 bases, with 9 bases lying between them. This CDR3 is CASSGLIHQETQYF. CDR3 bases: TGTGCCAGCAGTGGACTAATCCACCAAGAGACCCAGTACTTC.

This clone came up a few times. V and J are TRBV9 and TRBJ2-6; D is tentatively TRBD1 or TRBD2 (6 bases each). The CDR3 has 17 residues. V dropped 2 bases and J dropped 0 bases, with 12 bases sitting between them. Germline CDR1 reads SGDLS; CDR2 reads YYNGEE. CDR3 nucleotides: TGTGCCAGCAGCGTCAGCCCGGGGGCCTCTGGGGCCAACGTCCTGACTTTC. Translation gives CASSVSPGASGANVLTF.

In this sample, this clone turned up a few times. The gene calls are TRBV4-1 and TRBJ2-1; a weak D match, TRBD2 (6 bases). Per germline, CDR1 MGHRA and CDR2 YSYEKL. The V and J ends lost 5 bases and 12 bases respectively, with 17 bases between them. The CDR3 extends over 13 amino acids. CDR3 amino acids: CASSSRREDAQFF. The CDR3 nucleotides read TGCGCCAGCAGCTCCCGAAGGGAGGATGCGCAGTTCTTC.

This rearrangement joins TRBV9 to TRBJ2-7; TRBD1 matches at 8 bases. This CDR3 region has 14 residues. V gave up 4 bases and J gave up 3 bases; unmatched junction bases: 6. The germline V gene encodes CDR1 SGDLS and CDR2 YYNGEE. The CDR3 loop reads CASSTQTGGYEQYF. In nucleotides, the CDR3 is TGTGCCAGCAGCACCCAAACAGGGGGCTACGAGCAGTACTTC.

The rearrangement uses TRBV6-5 and TRBJ2-7; 8 bases fit TRBD2. From germline, CDR1 is MNHEY and CDR2 SVGAGI. The CDR3 spans 15 residues. With 0 bases clipped from V and 0 bases from J, the junction kept 1 base outside the gene matches. The CDR3 coding sequence is TGTGCCAGCAGTTACTCAGCGGGAGACTCCTACGAGCAGTACTTC. Translating gives CASSYSAGDSYEQYF.

This clone has only a few counts. The same CDR3 can be traced to other DNA sequences in this sample. The chain combines TRBV7-9 with TRBJ2-3; D remains ambiguous. The CDR3 length is 11 residues. The germline V and J ends were trimmed by 3 bases and 6 bases, with 4 bases remaining between them. Germline CDR1 SEHNR, CDR2 FQNEAQ (reference sequence). CDR3 coding DNA: TGTGCCAGCAGCTTCCAGGATACGCAGTATTTT. Its protein product is CASSFQDTQYF.

This clone appeared a few times. This sequence joins TRBV30 and TRBJ2-7; possibly TRBD1 for D (6 bases). The CDR3 spans 12 residues. V dropped 4 bases and J dropped 2 bases, with 9 bases sitting between them. Germline values: CDR1 GTSNPN, CDR2 SVGIG (reference sequence). CDR3 coding DNA: TGTGCCTGGACCCAGGGGCCCTACGAGCAGTACTTC. The encoded protein is CAWTQGPYEQYF. Drawing the rest from reference TRBV30 and TRBJ2-7, the complete variable domain is SQTIHQWPATLVQPVGSPLSLECTVEGTSNPNLYWYRQAAGRGLQLLFYSVGIGQISSEVPQNLSASRPQDRQFILSSKKLLLSDSGFYLCAWTQGPYEQYFGPGTRLTVT.

The V and J genes are TRBV30 and TRBJ1-6; 8 bases align to TRBD1. J was trimmed by 13 bases and V by 6 bases; bases with no gene match: 11. Germline CDR1 and CDR2: GTSNPN and SVGIG (reference sequence). The CDR3 consists of 13 residues. The CDR3 coding sequence is TGTGCCTGCTCCGGGACAGGCCGCGGGCCCCTCCACTTT. It codes for CACSGTGRGPLHF.

The sample holds a few counts of this clone. The V gene is TRBV30, the J gene TRBJ1-1; D not certain. The CDR3 contains 14 residues. CDR1 and CDR2 (germline): GTSNPN, SVGIG (reference sequence). V shed 2 bases and J shed 0 bases, with 10 bases lying between them. The CDR3 loop reads CAWSLGGMNTEAFF. The CDR3 DNA reads TGTGCCTGGAGTCTCGGAGGTATGAACACTGAAGCTTTCTTT.

This clone was picked up a small number of times. The chain combines TRBV7-9 with TRBJ2-3, with D uncertain. CDR3 size: 15 residues. V gave up 1 base and J gave up 2 bases, with 10 bases separating them. Germline assignment: CDR1 SEHNR and CDR2 FQNEAQ (reference sequence). This CDR3 reads CASSLEGANTDTQYF. The CDR3 DNA reads TGTGCCAGCAGCTTAGAGGGCGCAAACACAGATACGCAGTATTTT.

The chain employs TRBV7-9 and TRBJ2-3, with D possibly matching TRBD1 (5 bases). Between the trimmed V and J ends, which lost 4 bases and 2 bases, there was a span of 10 bases. The germline gives CDR1 SEHNR, CDR2 FQNEAQ (reference sequence). The CDR3 is made up of 14 amino acids. CDR3 in amino acids: CASSSDTITDTQYF. The CDR3 DNA is TGTGCCAGCAGCTCGGACACAATCACAGATACGCAGTATTTT.

The chain uses TRBV4-2 and TRBJ1-5; 7 positions match TRBD1. Germline CDR1 LGHNA, CDR2 YNFKEQ. The CDR3 is made up of 18 amino acids. Trimming took 0 bases from V and 3 from J; bases not matched to a gene: 11. The CDR3 nucleotides are TGTGCCAGCAGCCAAGATAGTTATGGGACAGAGTTCAATCAGCCCCAGCATTTT. This translates into CASSQDSYGTEFNQPQHF.

The gene calls are TRBV4-3 and TRBJ2-7, with 7 bases fitting TRBD2. V lost 5 bases, J lost 9 bases, and 10 bases stayed unmatched. In germline, CDR1 is LGHNA, CDR2 YSLEER. This CDR3 is 13 amino acids long. The chain's CDR3 is CASSSAGDGGQYF. DNA of the CDR3: TGCGCCAGCAGCTCGGCGGGGGACGGTGGGCAGTACTTC.

The rearrangement uses TRBV7-9 and TRBJ1-2, with D tentatively TRBD1 (6 bases). Germline CDR1 SEHNR, CDR2 FQNEAQ (reference sequence). The CDR3 is made up of 13 amino acids. V was pared by 5 bases and J by 3 bases, with 10 bases between. The CDR3 DNA reads as TGTGCCAGCAGCCCTGGACAGTACTATGGCTACACCTTC. Amino acid sequence: CASSPGQYYGYTF.

V gene TRBV10-3 combines with J gene TRBJ1-6, with 8 positions matching TRBD1. The germline CDR1 and CDR2 sequences are ENHRY and SYGVKD. The ends lost 5 bases at V and 10 bases at J; junction bases unmatched: 7. The CDR3 runs to 14 residues. CDR3 region: CAISKDREKSPLHF. In nucleotides, the CDR3 is TGTGCCATCAGTAAGGACAGGGAAAAATCACCCCTCCACTTT.

The chain has TRBV6-6 and TRBJ2-7; D is undetermined. V was trimmed by 4 bases and J by 3 bases, leaving 7 bases between them. The CDR3 is 12 amino acids. The V gene's germline CDR1 is MNHNY and CDR2 SVGAGI (reference sequence). The chain's CDR3 is CASSSNLYEQYF. CDR3 nucleotides: TGTGCCAGCAGTTCGAACCTCTACGAGCAGTACTTC.

This clone was picked up a small number of times. The V call is TRBV18, the J call TRBJ2-7, with D perhaps matching TRBD1 or TRBD2 (5 bases each). Germline-derived CDR1 and CDR2 are KGHSH and LQKENI. Trimming left V 3 bases short and J 3 bases short, with 12 bases between. The CDR3 has 14 amino acids. The DNA for the CDR3 is TGTGCCAGCTCACCTTCCCGGGACCGCTACGAGCAGTACTTC. It translates to CASSPSRDRYEQYF.

This clone has just a few counts. The CDR3 nucleotides are TGTGCCAGCAGCCGTGGACTAGCTAGGGGCAATGAGCAGTTCTTC. Translation: CASSRGLARGNEQFF. The V call is TRBV6-1, the J call TRBJ2-1; 8 bases are a match to TRBD2. After removal of 6 bases from V and 6 bases from J, the junction contained 10 bases not matched to a gene. The CDR3 runs to 15 residues. Looked up from germline, CDR1 is MNHNS and CDR2 is SASEGT.

This clone was picked up a small number of times. The chain links TRBV2 to TRBJ2-3, with TRBD2 matching 10 bases. Germline values: CDR1 SNHLY, CDR2 FYNNEI. V was pared by 5 bases and J by 8 bases, with 10 bases of the junction left unmatched. This CDR3 is 15 amino acids long. The CDR3 bases are TGTGCCAGCAGTCCGACTAGCGGGCGATCCGGTACGCAGTATTTT. This translates into CASSPTSGRSGTQYF.